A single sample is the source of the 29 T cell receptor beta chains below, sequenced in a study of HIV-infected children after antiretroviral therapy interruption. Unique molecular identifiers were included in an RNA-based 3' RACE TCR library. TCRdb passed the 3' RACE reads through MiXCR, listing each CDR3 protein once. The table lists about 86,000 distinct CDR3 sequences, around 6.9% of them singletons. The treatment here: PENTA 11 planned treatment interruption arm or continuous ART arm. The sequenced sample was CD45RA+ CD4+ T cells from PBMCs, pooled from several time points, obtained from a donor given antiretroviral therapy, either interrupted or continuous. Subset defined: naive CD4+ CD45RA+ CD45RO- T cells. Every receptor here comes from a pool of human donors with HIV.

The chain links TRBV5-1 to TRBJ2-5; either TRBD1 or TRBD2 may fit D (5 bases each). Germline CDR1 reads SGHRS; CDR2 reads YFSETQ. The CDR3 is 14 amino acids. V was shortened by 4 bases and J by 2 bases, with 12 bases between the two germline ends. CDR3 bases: TGCGCCAGCAGCCAGGGACGCGGACAAGAGACCCAGTACTTC. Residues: CASSQGRGQETQYF.

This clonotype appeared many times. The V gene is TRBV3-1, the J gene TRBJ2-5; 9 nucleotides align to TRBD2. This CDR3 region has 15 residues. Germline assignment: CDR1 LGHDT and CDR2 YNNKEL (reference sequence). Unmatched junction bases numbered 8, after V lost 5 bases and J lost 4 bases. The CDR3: CASSVPQLAGETQYF. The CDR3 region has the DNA TGTGCCAGCAGCGTTCCTCAACTAGCGGGAGAGACCCAGTACTTC.

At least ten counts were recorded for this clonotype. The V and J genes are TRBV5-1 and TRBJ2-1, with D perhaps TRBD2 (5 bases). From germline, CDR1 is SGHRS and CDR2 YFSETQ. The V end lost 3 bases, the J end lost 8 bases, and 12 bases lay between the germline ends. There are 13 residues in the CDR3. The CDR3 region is CASSYGVQDEQFF. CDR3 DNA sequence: TGCGCCAGCAGCTACGGGGTGCAGGATGAGCAGTTCTTC.

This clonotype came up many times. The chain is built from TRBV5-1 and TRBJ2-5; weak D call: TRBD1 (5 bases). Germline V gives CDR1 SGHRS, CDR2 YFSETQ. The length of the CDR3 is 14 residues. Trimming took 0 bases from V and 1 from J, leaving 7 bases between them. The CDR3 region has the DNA TGCGCCAGCAGCTTGGAGGGGATCCAAGAGACCCAGTACTTC. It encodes CASSLEGIQETQYF.

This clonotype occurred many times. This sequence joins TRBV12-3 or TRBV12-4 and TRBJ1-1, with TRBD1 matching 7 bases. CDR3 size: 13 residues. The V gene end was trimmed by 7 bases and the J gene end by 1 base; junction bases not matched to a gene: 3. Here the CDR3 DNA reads TGTGCCAGCACCAGGACAGGGAACACTGAAGCTTTCTTT. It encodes CASTRTGNTEAFF.

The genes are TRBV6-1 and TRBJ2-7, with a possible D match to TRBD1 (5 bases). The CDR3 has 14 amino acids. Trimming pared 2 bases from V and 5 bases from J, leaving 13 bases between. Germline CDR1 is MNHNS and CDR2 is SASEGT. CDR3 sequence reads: CASSEWSGSNEQYF. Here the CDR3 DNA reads TGTGCCAGCAGTGAATGGTCAGGGTCAAACGAGCAGTACTTC.

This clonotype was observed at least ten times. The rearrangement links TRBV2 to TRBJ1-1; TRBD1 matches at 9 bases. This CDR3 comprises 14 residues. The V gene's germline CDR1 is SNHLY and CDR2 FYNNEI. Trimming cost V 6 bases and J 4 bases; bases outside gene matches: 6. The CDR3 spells CASRRDREGTEAFF. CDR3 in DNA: TGTGCCAGCAGGAGGGACAGGGAGGGCACTGAAGCTTTCTTT.

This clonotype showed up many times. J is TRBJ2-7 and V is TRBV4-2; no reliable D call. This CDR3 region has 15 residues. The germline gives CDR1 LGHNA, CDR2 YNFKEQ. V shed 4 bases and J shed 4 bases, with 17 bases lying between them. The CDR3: CASSPDPWQMYEQYF. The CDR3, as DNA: TGTGCCAGCAGCCCGGACCCCTGGCAGATGTACGAGCAGTACTTC.

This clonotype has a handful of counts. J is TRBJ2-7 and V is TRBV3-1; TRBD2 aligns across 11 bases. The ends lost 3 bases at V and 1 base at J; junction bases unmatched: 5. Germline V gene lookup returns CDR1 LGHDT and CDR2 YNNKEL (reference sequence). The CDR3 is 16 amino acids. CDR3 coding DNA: TGTGCCAGCAGCCACACTAGCGGGGGTAAGTCCTACGAGCAGTACTTC. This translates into CASSHTSGGKSYEQYF.

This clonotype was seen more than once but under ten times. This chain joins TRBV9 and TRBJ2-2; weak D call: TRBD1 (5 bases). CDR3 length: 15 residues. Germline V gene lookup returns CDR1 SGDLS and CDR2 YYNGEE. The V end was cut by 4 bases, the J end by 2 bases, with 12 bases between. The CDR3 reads CASSPLGVNTGELFF. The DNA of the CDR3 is TGTGCCAGCAGCCCCCTAGGGGTTAACACCGGGGAGCTGTTTTTT.

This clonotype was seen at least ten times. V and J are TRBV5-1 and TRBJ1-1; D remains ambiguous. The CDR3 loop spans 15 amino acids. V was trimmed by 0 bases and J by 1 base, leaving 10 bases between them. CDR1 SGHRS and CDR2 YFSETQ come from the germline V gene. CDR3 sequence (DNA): TGCGCCAGCAGCTTGGATTTCCGGGCGAACACTGAAGCTTTCTTT. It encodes CASSLDFRANTEAFF.

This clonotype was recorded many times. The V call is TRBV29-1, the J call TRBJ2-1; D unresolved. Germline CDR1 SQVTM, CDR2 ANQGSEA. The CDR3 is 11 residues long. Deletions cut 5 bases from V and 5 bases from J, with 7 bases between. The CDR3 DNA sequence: TGCAGCGTTCCGCTGGACAATGAGCAGTTCTTC. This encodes CSVPLDNEQFF.

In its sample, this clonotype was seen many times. The CDR3 coding sequence is TGTGCCAGCAGCTTAGGGACACTGAACACCGGGGAGCTGTTTTTT. It translates to CASSLGTLNTGELFF. J is TRBJ2-2 and V is TRBV13; no reliable D call. The germline V gene has CDR1 PRHDT and CDR2 FYEKMQ (reference sequence). This CDR3 comprises 15 residues. Deletions cut 0 bases from V and 1 base from J, with 6 bases between.

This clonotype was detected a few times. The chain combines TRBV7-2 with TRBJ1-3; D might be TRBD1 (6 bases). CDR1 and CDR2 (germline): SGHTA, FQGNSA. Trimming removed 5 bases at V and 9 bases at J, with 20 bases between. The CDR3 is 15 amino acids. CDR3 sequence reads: CASSTSIRGRGTIYF. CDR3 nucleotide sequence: TGTGCCAGCAGCACCAGTATCAGGGGACGCGGCACCATATATTTT.

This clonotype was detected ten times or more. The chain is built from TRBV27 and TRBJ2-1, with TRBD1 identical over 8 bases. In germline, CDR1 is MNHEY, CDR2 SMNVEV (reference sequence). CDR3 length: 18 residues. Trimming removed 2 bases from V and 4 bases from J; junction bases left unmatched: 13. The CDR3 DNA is TGTGCCAGCAGTTTAATGTGGTCGCGGGACAGGAGATACAATGAGCAGTTCTTC. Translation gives CASSLMWSRDRRYNEQFF.

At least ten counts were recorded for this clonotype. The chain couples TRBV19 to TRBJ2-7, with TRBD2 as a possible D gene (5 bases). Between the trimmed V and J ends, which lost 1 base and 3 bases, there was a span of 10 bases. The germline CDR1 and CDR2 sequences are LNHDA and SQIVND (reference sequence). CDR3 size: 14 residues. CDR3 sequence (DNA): TGTGCCAGTAGTATAGGCCGGACTGGCTACGAGCAGTACTTC. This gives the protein CASSIGRTGYEQYF.

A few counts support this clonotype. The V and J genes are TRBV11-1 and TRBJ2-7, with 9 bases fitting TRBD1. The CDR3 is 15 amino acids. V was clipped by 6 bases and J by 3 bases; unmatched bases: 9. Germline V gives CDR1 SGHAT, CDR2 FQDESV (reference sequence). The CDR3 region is CASSHYGTGIYEQYF. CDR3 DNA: TGTGCCAGCAGTCATTATGGGACAGGGATCTACGAGCAGTACTTC.

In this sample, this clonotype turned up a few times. CDR3 in DNA: TGTGCCAGCAGGTCACAGGGGGCGCGAGGGCAGCCCCAGCATTTT. The encoded protein is CASRSQGARGQPQHF. The rearrangement joins TRBV2 to TRBJ1-5; 9 bases line up with TRBD1. The germline V gene has CDR1 SNHLY and CDR2 FYNNEI. The CDR3 has 15 residues. V lost 6 bases to trimming and J lost 7 bases; unmatched junction nucleotides: 10.

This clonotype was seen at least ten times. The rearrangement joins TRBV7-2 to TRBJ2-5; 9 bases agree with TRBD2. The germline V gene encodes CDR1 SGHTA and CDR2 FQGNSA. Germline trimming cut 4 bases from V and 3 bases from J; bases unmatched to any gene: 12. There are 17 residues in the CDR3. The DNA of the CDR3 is TGTGCCAGCAGCTCCCTGCGTATGATAGCGGGGGAAGAGACCCAGTACTTC. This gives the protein CASSSLRMIAGEETQYF.

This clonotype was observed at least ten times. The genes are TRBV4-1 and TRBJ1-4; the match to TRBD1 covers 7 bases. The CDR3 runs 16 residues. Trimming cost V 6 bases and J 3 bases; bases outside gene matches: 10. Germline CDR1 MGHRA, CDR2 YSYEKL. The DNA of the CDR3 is TGCGCCAGCAGAATTACAGGGGTCGCCGCTAATGAAAAACTGTTTTTT. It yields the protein CASRITGVAANEKLFF.

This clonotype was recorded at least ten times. CDR3 in amino acids: CASGTGTGGYGYTF. Written as DNA, the CDR3 is TGTGCCAGCGGAACCGGGACAGGGGGATATGGCTACACCTTC. This chain uses TRBV12-3 or TRBV12-4 with TRBJ1-2; 11 bases fit TRBD1. The CDR3 has 14 residues. V lost 8 bases to trimming and J lost 5 bases; unmatched junction nucleotides: 7.

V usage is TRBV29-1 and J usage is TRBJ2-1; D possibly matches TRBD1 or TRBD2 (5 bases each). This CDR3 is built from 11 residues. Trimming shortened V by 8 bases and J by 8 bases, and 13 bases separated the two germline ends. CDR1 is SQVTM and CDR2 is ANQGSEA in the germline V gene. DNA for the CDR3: TGCAGCTTACTATTGGGGGATGAGCAGTTCTTC. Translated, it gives CSLLLGDEQFF.

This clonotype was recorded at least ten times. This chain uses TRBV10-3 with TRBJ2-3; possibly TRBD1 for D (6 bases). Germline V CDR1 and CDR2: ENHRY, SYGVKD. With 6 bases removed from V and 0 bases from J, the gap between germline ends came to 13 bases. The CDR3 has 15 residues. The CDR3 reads CAIRSTGPSTDTQYF. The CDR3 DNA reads TGTGCCATCAGGTCAACAGGGCCGAGCACAGATACGCAGTATTTT.

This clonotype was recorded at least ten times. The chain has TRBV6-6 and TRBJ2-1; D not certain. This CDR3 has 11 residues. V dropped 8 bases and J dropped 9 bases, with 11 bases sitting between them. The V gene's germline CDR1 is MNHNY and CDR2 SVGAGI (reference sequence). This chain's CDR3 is CASGDDAEQFF. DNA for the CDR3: TGTGCCAGCGGTGATGATGCTGAGCAGTTCTTC.

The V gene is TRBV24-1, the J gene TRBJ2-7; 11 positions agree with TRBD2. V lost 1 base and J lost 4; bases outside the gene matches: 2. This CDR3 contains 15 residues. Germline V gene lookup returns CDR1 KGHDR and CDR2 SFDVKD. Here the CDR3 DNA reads TGTGCCACCAGTGATTTAGGGACTAGCGGTTACGAGCAGTACTTC. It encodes CATSDLGTSGYEQYF.

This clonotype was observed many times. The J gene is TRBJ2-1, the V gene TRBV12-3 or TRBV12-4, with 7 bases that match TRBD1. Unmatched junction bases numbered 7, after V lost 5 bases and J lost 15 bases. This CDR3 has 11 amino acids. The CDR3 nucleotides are TGTGCCAGCAGTGCCGGGACAGTCCCGTTCTTC. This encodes CASSAGTVPFF.

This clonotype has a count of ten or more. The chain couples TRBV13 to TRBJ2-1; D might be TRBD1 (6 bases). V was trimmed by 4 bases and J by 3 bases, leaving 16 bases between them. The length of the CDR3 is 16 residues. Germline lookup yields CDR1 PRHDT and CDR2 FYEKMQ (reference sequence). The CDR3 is CASSSPTGLFYNEQFF. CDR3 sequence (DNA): TGTGCCAGCAGCTCCCCGACAGGTCTCTTCTACAATGAGCAGTTCTTC.

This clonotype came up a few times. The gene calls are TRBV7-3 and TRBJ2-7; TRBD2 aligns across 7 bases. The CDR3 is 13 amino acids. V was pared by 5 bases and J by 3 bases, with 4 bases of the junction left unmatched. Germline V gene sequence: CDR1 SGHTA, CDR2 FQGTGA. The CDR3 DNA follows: TGTGCCAGCAGCGGGGGGGAAGGCTACGAGCAGTACTTC. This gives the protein CASSGGEGYEQYF.

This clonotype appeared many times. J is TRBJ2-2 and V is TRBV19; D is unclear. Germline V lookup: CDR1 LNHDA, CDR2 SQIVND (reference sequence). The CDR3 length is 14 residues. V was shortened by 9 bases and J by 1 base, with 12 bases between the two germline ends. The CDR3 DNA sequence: TGTGCCAGAGAGTCCCAGAGGAACACCGGGGAGCTGTTTTTT. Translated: CARESQRNTGELFF. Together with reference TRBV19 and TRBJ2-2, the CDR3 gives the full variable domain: DGGITQSPKYLFRKEGQNVTLSCEQNLNHDAMYWYRQDPGQGLRLIYYSQIVNDFQKGDIAEGYSVSREKKESFPLTVTSAQKNPTAFYLCARESQRNTGELFFGEGSRLTVL.